The 16 T cell receptor beta chains reported below all come from one sample, sequenced in a study of early T cells in non-severe SARS-CoV-2 infection. TCRdb called the 5' RACE reads again in MiXCR, with one record for every CDR3 protein. Of over 95,000 distinct CDR3 sequences listed, over 15% are singletons. The sample comprised whole blood. All receptors come from an adult who was a healthcare worker with PCR-confirmed SARS-CoV-2 infection or an uninfected control (not recorded which).

The chain links TRBV6-2 or TRBV6-3 to TRBJ2-7, with TRBD2 as a possible D gene (5 bases). Trimming shortened V by 7 bases and J by 4 bases, and 11 bases separated the two germline ends. Per the germline V gene, CDR1 is MNHEY and CDR2 is SVGEGT. This CDR3 has 12 amino acids. The CDR3 protein is CASMGASYEQYF. The CDR3 nucleotides read TGTGCCAGCATGGGAGCGTCATACGAGCAGTACTTC.

This clonotype has at least ten counts. This chain uses TRBV5-4 with TRBJ2-1, with D possibly matching TRBD2 (7 bases). The length of the CDR3 is 14 residues. Germline loops: CDR1 SGHNT, CDR2 YYREEE (reference sequence). V lost 4 bases and J 4 bases, leaving 12 bases between the germline ends. CDR3 amino acids: CASSPRGLYNEQFF. The CDR3 DNA sequence: TGTGCCAGCAGCCCGCGGGGGCTATACAATGAGCAGTTCTTC.

This clonotype was detected only a few times. This chain connects TRBV7-9 to TRBJ2-3; 9 bases agree with TRBD2. The V and J ends lost 5 bases and 7 bases, in that order; junction bases with no gene match: 19. CDR1 and CDR2 (germline): SEHNR, FQNEAQ (reference sequence). The CDR3 runs 18 residues. CDR3 coding DNA: TGTGCCAGCAGCGCCCCTTTCCGGCTAGCGGGGATAGGGAATACGCAGTATTTT. Protein: CASSAPFRLAGIGNTQYF.

The chain couples TRBV18 to TRBJ2-7, with D perhaps matching TRBD1 or TRBD2 (5 bases each). The CDR3 contains 13 residues. V lost 3 bases and J 6 bases, leaving 12 bases between the germline ends. From germline, CDR1 is KGHSH and CDR2 LQKENI. In nucleotides, the CDR3 is TGTGCCAGCTCACCGGGACCTTCTGGCGAGCAGTACTTC. It codes for CASSPGPSGEQYF.

J is TRBJ2-1 and V is TRBV2; 11 bases line up with TRBD2. Germline CDR1 SNHLY, CDR2 FYNNEI. There are 19 residues in the CDR3. V dropped 6 bases and J dropped 1; count of bases not matched to a gene: 14. DNA for the CDR3: TGTGCCAGCAGACTCCTAGGTGTGGGACTAGCGGTTTCCTACAATGAGCAGTTCTTC. This encodes CASRLLGVGLAVSYNEQFF.

V gene TRBV12-3 or TRBV12-4 combines with J gene TRBJ2-3, with 9 bases matching TRBD2. The CDR3 spans 15 residues. The J segment lost 6 bases and the V segment lost 2 bases, leaving 6 bases of the junction unmatched. CDR3 loop: CASSLSREGHDTQYF. The CDR3 nucleotides are TGTGCCAGCAGTTTATCGCGGGAGGGACATGATACGCAGTATTTT.

This clonotype has at least ten counts. The V call is TRBV28, the J call TRBJ2-7; D is tentatively TRBD1 or TRBD2 (5 bases each). The CDR3 is made up of 14 amino acids. Germline CDR1 and CDR2: MDHEN and SYDVKM. Trimming removed 8 bases from V and 5 bases from J, with 19 bases in between. CDR3 loop: CASGGTGRVNEQYF. Written as DNA, the CDR3 is TGTGCCAGCGGGGGTACGGGACGGGTCAACGAGCAGTACTTC.

The table lists this clonotype with a count of one. The chain uses TRBV4-2 and TRBJ2-5; TRBD2 matches at 9 bases. Germline values: CDR1 LGHNA, CDR2 YNFKEQ. Trimming took 0 bases from V and 5 from J; bases not matched to a gene: 10. The CDR3 covers 17 residues. CDR3: CASSQERGGALKETQYF. The CDR3 DNA reads TGTGCCAGCAGCCAAGAGCGGGGGGGTGCCCTCAAGGAGACCCAGTACTTC.

V usage is TRBV30 and J usage is TRBJ1-1; D is unresolved. The V and J ends lost 7 bases and 7 bases respectively, with 10 bases between them. The CDR3 runs to 10 residues. CDR1 is GTSNPN, CDR2 SVGIG, per germline (reference sequence). The CDR3 loop reads CASRWSEAFF. CDR3 DNA: TGTGCCTCCCGGTGGAGTGAAGCTTTCTTT.

This clonotype was seen a handful of times. J is TRBJ2-1 and V is TRBV19, with 15 bases identical to TRBD2. This CDR3 contains 15 residues. Trimming removed 6 bases from V and 7 bases from J; junction bases left unmatched: 4. Germline CDR1 and CDR2: LNHDA and SQIVND (reference sequence). CDR3 in DNA: TGTGCCAGTAGCGAGGGGACTAGCGGGAGGAATGAGCAGTTCTTC. The encoded protein is CASSEGTSGRNEQFF.

The gene calls are TRBV20-1 and TRBJ1-2; D possibly corresponds to TRBD1 (6 bases). Trimming stripped 1 base from V and 2 bases from J, with 14 bases between. Germline CDR1 reads DFQATT; CDR2 reads SNEGSKA (reference sequence). The length of the CDR3 is 15 residues. CDR3 DNA sequence: TGCAGTGCTAGAGGGTTCGAACAGGGAAACTATGGCTACACCTTC. As protein: CSARGFEQGNYGYTF.

The chain carries TRBV27 and TRBJ1-2; D remains unclear. CDR3 size: 14 residues. Germline V gene sequence: CDR1 MNHEY, CDR2 SMNVEV (reference sequence). V lost 5 bases to trimming and J lost 8 bases, with 18 bases between them. The CDR3 region is CASSSLGRFYGYTF. CDR3 sequence (DNA): TGTGCCAGCAGTAGCTTGGGAAGGTTTTACGGCTACACCTTC.

The chain is built from TRBV20-1 and TRBJ2-7; 9 bases match TRBD1. This CDR3 spans 14 amino acids. From germline, CDR1 is DFQATT and CDR2 SNEGSKA (reference sequence). Trimming removed 4 bases from V and 3 bases from J; junction bases left unmatched: 7. CDR3 region: CSATIGTGIYEQYF. CDR3 nucleotides: TGCAGTGCTACGATCGGGACAGGGATCTACGAGCAGTACTTC.

The V gene is TRBV4-2, the J gene TRBJ2-3, with TRBD1 as a possible D gene (5 bases). CDR1 and CDR2 from the germline V gene are LGHNA and YNFKEQ. There are 16 residues in the CDR3. Trimming pared 0 bases from V and 0 bases from J, leaving 10 bases between. This CDR3 reads CASSQEGPPSTDTQYF. CDR3 sequence (DNA): TGTGCCAGCAGCCAAGAGGGGCCCCCTAGCACAGATACGCAGTATTTT.

This clonotype was counted only a few times. The chain carries TRBV19 and TRBJ2-3; D remains unclear. Germline V CDR1 and CDR2: LNHDA, SQIVND (reference sequence). The CDR3 contains 13 residues. V lost 2 bases to trimming and J lost 4 bases, with 7 bases between them. CDR3 nucleotide sequence: TGTGCCAGTAGTATACTGGTAGCAGATACGCAGTATTTT. As protein: CASSILVADTQYF.

The chain carries TRBV30 and TRBJ1-2, with 7 bases identical to TRBD1. Germline-derived CDR1 and CDR2 are GTSNPN and SVGIG (reference sequence). CDR3 size: 11 residues. Trimming cost V 1 base and J 10 bases; bases outside gene matches: 3. The CDR3 DNA reads as TGTGCCTGGAGTGAAGGGACAGTCTACACCTTC. As protein: CAWSEGTVYTF.